The rows below give T cell receptor beta chains drawn from one sample of a study of cytomegalovirus exposure and HLA in healthy donors. Assay: immunoSEQ multiplex PCR; the TCRdb copy retains only in-frame clones and omits some. The repertoire includes about 120,000 clones, roughly 80% of them detected once, and 8.8% sits in the top ten. Sequences were obtained from PBMCs. The receptors were sampled from a female donor in good health and CMV-seropositive. Each CDR3 is given with its conserved first and last residue. D genes are given only for firm matches. Size tells how often a clone was seen (once, few, many) or the class of an expanded clone, and some rows leave it out.

J gene | clone size | V gene | D gene | CDR3 protein | CDR3 DNA
TRBJ1-6 | . | TRBV18 | . | CASSQTRAYSPLHF | TGTGCCAGCTCACAGACACGTGCTTATTCACCCCTCCACTTT
TRBJ1-4 | . | TRBV30 | . | CAWSATVTNEKLFF | TGTGCCTGGAGTGCGACAGTGACTAATGAAAAACTGTTTTTT
TRBJ2-4 | . | TRBV15 | . | CATSRDHVVAQNIQYF | TGTGCCACCAGCAGAGATCATGTGGTGGCTCAAAACATTCAGTACTTC
TRBJ2-6 | few | TRBV5-1 | . | CASSLARTGANVLTF | TGCGCCAGCAGCTTGGCCAGGACTGGGGCCAACGTCCTGACTTTC
TRBJ2-7 | . | TRBV5-1 | . | CASSGGSTGPYEQYF | TGCGCCAGCAGCGGGGGGTCCACCGGACCCTACGAGCAGTACTTC
TRBJ1-3 | . | TRBV7-6 | TRBD1 | CASSQTGSGNTIYF | TGTGCCAGCAGTCAGACAGGGAGTGGAAACACCATATATTTT
TRBJ2-2 | . | TRBV9 | TRBD2 | CASSATSGVIGELFF | TGTGCCAGCAGCGCCACTAGCGGGGTGATCGGGGAGCTGTTTTTT
TRBJ2-5 | once | TRBV13 | TRBD1 | CASSSGTGEETQYF | TGTGCCAGCAGCTCCGGGACAGGGGAAGAGACCCAGTACTTC
TRBJ2-7 | . | TRBV4-1 | . | CASSQGGTPFSYEQYF | TGCGCCAGCAGCCAAGGGGGGACACCTTTCTCCTACGAGCAGTACTTC
TRBJ2-1 | . | TRBV5-1 | TRBD1 | CASSLDGQGRNEQFF | TGCGCCAGCAGCTTGGACGGACAGGGGCGCAATGAGCAGTTCTTC
TRBJ1-6 | . | TRBV5-1 | . | CASDFAGTPNSPLHF | TGCGCCAGCGATTTTGCCGGGACACCGAATTCACCCCTCCACTTT
TRBJ1-4 | . | TRBV19 | . | CASTPGTGLEKLFF | TGTGCCAGTACCCCGGGAACAGGGCTTGAAAAACTGTTTTTT
TRBJ1-2 | once | TRBV9 | TRBD1 | CASSERQGRAGYTF | TGTGCCAGCAGCGAGAGACAGGGTAGGGCTGGCTACACCTTC
TRBJ2-7 | . | TRBV6-5 | TRBD1 | CASSKRTGGDEQYF | TGTGCCAGCAGTAAGCGGACAGGGGGCGACGAGCAGTACTTC
TRBJ2-5 | . | TRBV4-3 | . | CASSQDSKISGGETQYF | TGCGCCAGCAGCCAAGATTCGAAAATTAGCGGCGGGGAGACCCAGTACTTC
TRBJ1-5 | . | TRBV5-4 | . | CASSLAGPGNQPQHF | TGTGCCAGCAGCTTGGCAGGGCCGGGCAATCAGCCCCAGCATTTT
TRBJ1-5 | . | TRBV2 | . | CASSWGGSNDQPQHF | TGTGCCAGCAGTTGGGGGGGCTCTAACGATCAGCCCCAGCATTTT
TRBJ1-3 | . | TRBV10-3 | . | CAVEQGLSGNTIYF | TGTGCCGTTGAACAGGGCCTCTCTGGAAACACCATATATTTT